This TCR beta chain was observed in a study of cytomegalovirus exposure and HLA in healthy donors. Comments on this clone: Antigen: not known.

The germline gives CDR1 MDHEN, CDR2 SYDVKM. This CDR3 comprises 17 residues. V lost 2 bases and J lost 0, with 14 bases in between. In the PCR, 60 Vbeta and 13 Jbeta primers were used. Method: immunoSEQ multiplex PCR; TCRdb's copy keeps in-frame clones and lacks some. The table records approximately 90,000 clones, around 77% of them present only once. Study-level results: It was only CMV serostatus that was available as immune exposure information. V- and J-gene trimming of TCR beta was linked (in a later analysis) to a missense DCLRE1C variant. Later analysis suggested most CMV-associated TCR beta chains were HLA-restricted. The classifier reportedly diagnosed cytomegalovirus status with high specificity and sensitivity.

This receptor was obtained from a man under 40 in good health and CMV-seronegative. This chain links TRBV28 with TRBJ2-1; D uncertain. Sequencing was performed on PBMCs. The DNA of the CDR3 is TGTGCCAGCAGTTTACTTCTCGCGGAGAGCTCCTACAATGAGCAGTTCTTC. This sequence encodes CASSLLLAESSYNEQFF.